One sample yielded the 9 T cell receptor beta chains listed below, sequenced in a study of CD8 T cells in Susac syndrome. Random hexamers were used to reverse transcribe the RNA input (about 0.5 to 1 ug). Via MiXCR, TCRdb re-called the immunoSEQ multiplex PCR reads, giving one row per CDR3 protein. The top ten hold just over 0.2% of the sample, which has 150,000 to 190,000 distinct CDR3 sequences, about 94% seen once. The material sequenced was CD8+ T cells from PBMCs. The source is a human donor with multiple sclerosis.

The chain is built from TRBV29-1 and TRBJ2-3; 7 nucleotides agree with TRBD1. There are 10 residues in the CDR3. J lost 14 bases, V lost 0 bases, and 2 bases had no gene match. CDR1 and CDR2 (germline): SQVTM, ANQGSEA. The CDR3 spells CSVEEQGRYF. Here the CDR3 DNA reads TGCAGCGTTGAAGAACAGGGGAGGTATTTT.

The CDR3 sequence: CATSFTDTQYF. The CDR3 coding sequence is TGTGCCACCAGCTTCACAGATACGCAGTATTTT. The rearrangement uses TRBV24-1 and TRBJ2-3; no clear D gene. V lost 7 bases, J lost 2 bases, and 3 bases lay in between. Germline CDR1 reads KGHDR; CDR2 reads SFDVKD. The length of the CDR3 is 11 residues.

The J gene is TRBJ2-1, the V gene TRBV28; 7 bases are a match to TRBD2. CDR1 and CDR2 from the germline V gene are MDHEN and SYDVKM. The CDR3 contains 14 residues. V was pared by 4 bases and J by 4 bases, with 4 bases of the junction left unmatched. CDR3 amino acids: CASSSVGGYNEQFF. The CDR3 region has the DNA TGTGCCAGCAGTTCCGTGGGGGGGTACAATGAGCAGTTCTTC.

The rearrangement joins TRBV14 to TRBJ2-7, with D possibly being TRBD1 (7 bases). With 4 bases removed from V and 1 base from J, the gap between germline ends came to 17 bases. Germline CDR1 is SGHDN and CDR2 is FVKESK. This CDR3 has 16 residues. As DNA, the CDR3 is TGTGCCAGCAGCCCCTCAGGCGGGACAGCTTCCTACGAGCAGTACTTC. It is translated as CASSPSGGTASYEQYF.

J is TRBJ2-5 and V is TRBV7-9, with D tentatively TRBD2 (5 bases). The CDR3 length is 13 residues. Trimming pared 7 bases from V and 6 bases from J, leaving 15 bases between. Germline V CDR1 and CDR2: SEHNR, FQNEAQ (reference sequence). The CDR3 region is CASTPEGFKTQYF. CDR3 nucleotide sequence: TGTGCCAGCACCCCAGAGGGCTTCAAGACCCAGTACTTC.

The sample holds one count of this clonotype. DNA for the CDR3: TGTGCCAGCAGTTCCGGGGCTAGAGACGGGGAGCTGTTTTTT. This codes for CASSSGARDGELFF. The V gene is TRBV27, the J gene TRBJ2-2; D tentatively fits TRBD1 or TRBD2 (5 bases each). CDR3 length: 14 residues. Germline CDR1 MNHEY, CDR2 SMNVEV (reference sequence). V dropped 4 bases and J dropped 7 bases, with 13 bases sitting between them.

The rearrangement uses TRBV7-2 and TRBJ2-1; D not resolved. CDR1 is SGHTA, CDR2 FQGNSA, per germline. The V end lost 5 bases, the J end lost 7 bases, and 12 bases lay between the germline ends. The CDR3 has 13 amino acids. The CDR3 is CASSLGPENEQFF. Here the CDR3 DNA reads TGTGCCAGCAGCCTCGGACCGGAGAATGAGCAGTTCTTC.

The chain couples TRBV2 to TRBJ2-7; D unclear. Germline V CDR1 and CDR2: SNHLY, FYNNEI. V gave up 5 bases and J gave up 2 bases, with 13 bases separating them. The CDR3 runs to 14 residues. CDR3 DNA sequence: TGTGCCAGCAGTTTCCTTCCTCTGCCCTACGAGCAGTACTTC. This sequence encodes CASSFLPLPYEQYF.

The chain has TRBV19 and TRBJ2-1; D may be TRBD1 (5 bases). The CDR3 loop spans 13 amino acids. Trimming stripped 6 bases from V and 8 bases from J, with 14 bases between. In germline, CDR1 is LNHDA, CDR2 SQIVND (reference sequence). Written as DNA, the CDR3 is TGTGCCAGTAGGGAAAGGGGAACCGATGAGCAGTTCTTC. Its protein is CASRERGTDEQFF.